These 9 T cell receptor beta chains were sequenced from one sample in a study of blood T cell repertoires in COVID-19. Assay used: immunoSEQ multiplex PCR; TCRdb lists only in-frame clones, some missing. In the table there are 310,000 or so clones, more than 80% of which are singletons. Source material: peripheral blood. These receptors were obtained from a man aged 18 to 29 who had recovered from COVID-19.

This clone was seen just once. This sequence joins TRBV21-1 and TRBJ1-2; TRBD1, the table's D call, was not compared with the DNA. TRBV21-1 is reported as a pseudogene. The length of the CDR3 is 14 residues. CDR3 region: CASSRGTAREGYTF. CDR3 sequence (DNA): TGTGCCAGCAGCAGAGGGACAGCCAGGGAAGGCTACACCTTC.

As concerns this clone: Distinct nucleotide sequences in the sample also encode this CDR3. V and J are TRBV4-1 and TRBJ1-1; a possible D gene is TRBD1 (5 bases). The CDR3 runs 15 residues. V lost 4 bases to trimming and J lost 4 bases, with 16 bases between them. Germline CDR1 MGHRA, CDR2 YSYEKL. The CDR3 bases are TGCGCCAGCAGCCTAACGGGGGGTTTCGGCACTGAAGCTTTCTTT. Its translation: CASSLTGGFGTEAFF.

The V and J genes are TRBV7-9 and TRBJ1-4; 8 bases map to TRBD1. CDR3 length equals 15 residues. Per the germline V gene, CDR1 is SEHNR and CDR2 is FQNEAQ (reference sequence). The J segment lost 8 bases and the V segment lost 4 bases, leaving 9 bases of the junction unmatched. CDR3 protein: CASSSGTGGGEKLFF. The CDR3 DNA sequence: TGTGCCAGCAGCTCCGGGACAGGCGGCGGCGAAAAACTGTTTTTT.

On this clone itself: Other DNA variants within this sample encode the same CDR3. CDR3 nucleotides: TGTGCCAGCAGCGTAGGAGGGGGAACAGGCGAGCAGTACTTC. Encoded protein: CASSVGGGTGEQYF. V usage is TRBV9 and J usage is TRBJ2-7, with a weak D call TRBD1 (6 bases). Trimming removed 0 bases from V and 6 bases from J, with 13 bases in between. Germline assignment: CDR1 SGDLS and CDR2 YYNGEE. CDR3 length equals 14 residues.

The chain employs TRBV4-1 and TRBJ2-5, with TRBD2 matching 11 bases. CDR1 MGHRA and CDR2 YSYEKL come from the germline V gene. The CDR3 is made up of 17 amino acids. V gave up 0 bases and J gave up 6 bases; unmatched junction bases: 9. The chain's CDR3 is CASSQDRVAGGLKTQYF. CDR3 nucleotide sequence: TGCGCCAGCAGCCAAGATAGGGTAGCGGGAGGGTTGAAGACCCAGTACTTC.

This chain joins TRBV11-2 and TRBJ2-7, with 8 bases lining up with TRBD2. Germline lookup yields CDR1 SGHAT and CDR2 FQNNGV. The CDR3 totals 14 residues. Germline trimming cut 4 bases from V and 4 bases from J; bases unmatched to any gene: 6. The CDR3 protein is CASSSTGLEYEQYF. In DNA, the CDR3 is TGTGCCAGCAGCTCCACGGGACTAGAATACGAGCAGTACTTC.

The chain links TRBV4-2 to TRBJ2-7; 11 bases fit TRBD2. The CDR3 is made up of 16 amino acids. Per the germline V gene, CDR1 is LGHNA and CDR2 is YNFKEQ. The J segment lost 5 bases and the V segment lost 1 base, leaving 7 bases of the junction unmatched. The CDR3 DNA sequence: TGTGCCAGCAGCCAAGTCGGAGGACTAGCGGGCCACGAGCAGTACTTC. Protein product: CASSQVGGLAGHEQYF.

V and J are TRBV6-2 or TRBV6-3 and TRBJ2-1; perhaps TRBD2 as D (6 bases). Trimming shortened V by 4 bases and J by 5 bases, and 18 bases separated the two germline ends. The CDR3 spans 16 residues. CDR1 is MNHEY and CDR2 is SVGEGT in the germline V gene. CDR3 amino acids: CASSSRRGMSDNEQFF. CDR3 bases: TGTGCCAGCAGTTCCCGTCGGGGGATGTCCGACAATGAGCAGTTCTTC.

The V and J genes are TRBV6-5 and TRBJ2-2; 9 nucleotides align to TRBD1. With V trimmed by 0 bases and J by 7 bases, 3 bases remained unmatched. Germline V gives CDR1 MNHEY, CDR2 SVGAGI. This CDR3 contains 15 residues. In DNA form, the CDR3 reads TGTGCCAGCAGTTACTCCAGGACAGGGGTCGGGGAGCTGTTTTTT. It specifies CASSYSRTGVGELFF.